This section outlines one TCR beta chain sequence together with its context. Its antigen is currently unknown. Germline V lookup: CDR1 SGHTA, CDR2 FQGNSA. The CDR3 spans 15 residues. V shed 7 bases and J shed 5 bases, with 21 bases lying between them. Isolation yielded PBMCs, at least 7 million per sample, in every case. This entry is derived from a study of blood T cells in healthy people across ages. Then a second PCR, running roughly 7 to 12 cycles, was carried out with a sample-barcoded 5' primer and a J-beta primer mix. The template-switch adaptor, which had 12 random nucleotides, put a tag on each cDNA molecule. MiXCR, applied by TCRdb to the 5' RACE reads, yields one record per CDR3 protein. The data show 1.5 million to 2 million distinct CDR3 sequences, about two fifths seen once. Study-wide results and limits: Naive CD4+ cell counts and diversity both ran higher in long-lived than in aged donors. Diversity estimates drawn from one million T cells were deemed underestimates.

Sequenced: blood. This chain connects TRBV7-2 to TRBJ2-7, with D perhaps TRBD1 (9 bases). This clonotype originated in a human donor in good health. The CDR3 bases are TGTGCCAGCACTCTTAGCGGGACAGGGCCCAACGAGCAGTACTTC. Protein product: CASTLSGTGPNEQYF.